The 27 T cell receptor beta chains given below trace back to one sample, sequenced in a study of cytomegalovirus exposure and HLA in healthy donors. The method was immunoSEQ multiplex PCR; TCRdb's version includes in-frame clones alone and lacks a portion of them. The data contain more than 130,000 clones, around 90% of them seen just once; the ten biggest clones take up 7% to 9%. The specimen sequenced was PBMCs. Every receptor here comes from a woman younger than 35 in good health and CMV-seropositive.

This clone was observed a handful of times. The V and J genes are TRBV7-3 and TRBJ1-1, with 7 positions matching TRBD1. After removal of 5 bases from V and 6 bases from J, the junction contained 9 bases not matched to a gene. The CDR3 runs to 14 residues. Germline V CDR1 and CDR2: SGHTA, FQGTGA. The CDR3 sequence is CASSPGTTGAEAFF. In nucleotides, the CDR3 is TGTGCCAGCAGCCCAGGGACCACAGGGGCTGAAGCTTTCTTT. The whole variable domain, remainder taken from reference TRBV7-3 and TRBJ1-1, is GAGVSQTPSNKVTEKGKYVELRCDPISGHTALYWYRQSLGQGPEFLIYFQGTGAADDSGLPNDRFFAVRPEGSVSTLKIQRTERGDSAVYLCASSPGTTGAEAFFGQGTRLTVV.

The chain employs TRBV28 and TRBJ2-7; 7 nucleotides align to TRBD2. This CDR3 spans 17 amino acids. CDR1 and CDR2 (germline): MDHEN, SYDVKM. V gave up 4 bases and J gave up 0 bases; unmatched junction bases: 12. CDR3: CASSSPTSPFISYEQYF. CDR3 coding DNA: TGTGCCAGCAGTTCTCCGACTAGCCCTTTCATCTCCTACGAGCAGTACTTC.

The chain has TRBV10-1 and TRBJ2-1, with D possibly matching TRBD2 (5 bases). This CDR3 is built from 16 residues. Trimming left V 3 bases short and J 0 bases short, with 12 bases between. CDR1 is WNHNN and CDR2 is SYGVQD in the germline V gene (reference sequence). The CDR3 loop is CASSDGGLSSYNEQFF. Here the CDR3 DNA reads TGCGCCAGCAGTGACGGAGGACTGAGCTCCTACAATGAGCAGTTCTTC.

This clone was seen a few times. The CDR3 protein is CASSSFTEAFF. DNA for the CDR3: TGTGCCAGCAGTTCCTTCACTGAAGCTTTCTTT. The chain joins TRBV2 to TRBJ1-1; the D is unclear. The V gene lost 5 bases and the J gene lost 4 bases, with 5 bases spanning the gap. The CDR3 is 11 amino acids. Germline CDR1 and CDR2: SNHLY and FYNNEI.

The rearrangement joins TRBV30 to TRBJ2-5, with no clear D. From germline, CDR1 is GTSNPN and CDR2 SVGIG (reference sequence). The CDR3 loop spans 11 amino acids. The ends were cut back, 1 base at V and 5 bases at J, with 5 bases in the middle. CDR3 sequence reads: CAWSARETQYF. DNA of the CDR3: TGTGCCTGGAGTGCTCGGGAGACCCAGTACTTC.

The chain recombines TRBV30 with TRBJ2-7, with 9 bases that match TRBD1. This CDR3 region has 12 residues. Per germline, CDR1 GTSNPN and CDR2 SVGIG (reference sequence). The V segment lost 4 bases and the J segment 6 bases; nucleotides outside the gene matches: 4. CDR3 sequence: CAWKDRGREQYF. The CDR3 nucleotides are TGTGCCTGGAAGGACAGGGGCCGCGAGCAGTACTTC.

V gene TRBV5-1 combines with J gene TRBJ2-6, with TRBD1 as a possible D gene (5 bases). Germline V gene lookup returns CDR1 SGHRS and CDR2 YFSETQ. CDR3 length: 17 amino acids. V lost 2 bases and J 0 bases, leaving 12 bases between the germline ends. CDR3 bases: TGCGCCAGCAGCTTAGCAGGGCCCCCCTCTGGGGCCAACGTCCTGACTTTC. The encoded protein is CASSLAGPPSGANVLTF.

This clone was found once. This rearrangement joins TRBV25-1 to TRBJ1-1; D gene unclear. Germline V gene data show CDR1 as MGHDK and CDR2 as SYGVNS. There are 13 residues in the CDR3. V lost 7 bases, J lost 1 base, and 10 bases lay in between. Written as DNA, the CDR3 is TGTGCCAGCAAAGAGGCCGGGAACACTGAAGCTTTCTTT. Translating it yields CASKEAGNTEAFF. The variable domain in full, completed from reference TRBV25-1 and TRBJ1-1, reads EADIYQTPRYLVIGTGKKITLECSQTMGHDKMYWYQQDPGMELHLIHYSYGVNSTEKGDLSSESTVSRIRTEHFPLTLESARPSHTSQYLCASKEAGNTEAFFGQGTRLTVV.

The V call is TRBV6-6, the J call TRBJ2-3, with 9 bases aligning to TRBD2. There are 14 residues in the CDR3. CDR1 and CDR2 from the germline V gene are MNHNY and SVGAGI (reference sequence). V trimming: 6 bases; J trimming: 3 bases; junction bases outside the gene matches: 4. CDR3 amino acids: CASRGLALTDTQYF. The CDR3 region has the DNA TGTGCCAGCAGGGGACTAGCCTTGACAGATACGCAGTATTTT.

The gene calls are TRBV7-9 and TRBJ2-1; 12 bases match TRBD2. From germline, CDR1 is SEHNR and CDR2 FQNEAQ (reference sequence). CDR3 size: 13 residues. With 9 bases clipped from V and 13 bases from J, the junction kept 10 bases outside the gene matches. This chain's CDR3 is CASLLAGGPHQFF. In nucleotides, the CDR3 is TGTGCCAGTCTCCTAGCGGGAGGGCCCCACCAGTTCTTC.

The rearrangement joins TRBV18 to TRBJ1-1; 8 bases agree with TRBD1. V lost 6 bases and J lost 3; bases outside the gene matches: 6. The CDR3 is made up of 14 amino acids. Germline lookup yields CDR1 KGHSH and CDR2 LQKENI. CDR3 sequence (DNA): TGTGCCAGCTCTTGGACAGGGAGAGACACTGAAGCTTTCTTT. This encodes CASSWTGRDTEAFF.

The chain combines TRBV6-1 with TRBJ2-1; D might be TRBD1 (6 bases). Trimming took off 2 bases at V and 7 bases at J, with 12 bases between the two ends. Germline values: CDR1 MNHNS, CDR2 SASEGT. This CDR3 has 14 amino acids. The CDR3 bases are TGTGCCAGCAGTGAAAGGGGTAGGGGGAATGAGCAGTTCTTC. It yields the protein CASSERGRGNEQFF.

The V and J genes are TRBV6-1 and TRBJ2-5; TRBD2 agrees at 9 bases. CDR1 and CDR2 (germline): MNHNS, SASEGT. After removal of 4 bases from V and 4 bases from J, the junction contained 10 bases not matched to a gene. This CDR3 is built from 16 residues. The CDR3 spells CASSAAGGGLVETQYF. The CDR3 bases are TGTGCCAGCAGTGCCGCGGGAGGGGGCCTGGTAGAGACCCAGTACTTC.

V gene TRBV5-1 combines with J gene TRBJ2-3; 9 bases agree with TRBD1. The CDR3 runs 15 residues. Germline CDR1 reads SGHRS; CDR2 reads YFSETQ. The V segment lost 4 bases and the J segment 5 bases; nucleotides outside the gene matches: 8. The CDR3 sequence is CASSRRDRAGDTQYF. As DNA, the CDR3 is TGCGCCAGCAGCCGACGGGACAGGGCTGGAGATACGCAGTATTTT.

V and J are TRBV5-1 and TRBJ2-5; maybe TRBD2 (7 bases). Trimming cost V 0 bases and J 1 base, with 16 bases left between them. Germline V lookup: CDR1 SGHRS, CDR2 YFSETQ. The length of the CDR3 is 17 residues. The CDR3 reads CASSLAPSGGPQETQYF. The CDR3 nucleotides are TGCGCCAGCAGCTTGGCCCCATCCGGGGGGCCCCAAGAGACCCAGTACTTC.

The chain carries TRBV7-9 and TRBJ1-1, with D unclear. Germline CDR1 and CDR2: SEHNR and FQNEAQ (reference sequence). Trimming removed 2 bases at V and 6 bases at J, with 13 bases between. This CDR3 is 14 amino acids long. The CDR3 loop is CASSLTSSAAEAFF. The CDR3 nucleotides read TGTGCCAGCAGCTTAACATCCTCGGCGGCTGAAGCTTTCTTT. The full variable domain, in which reference TRBV7-9 and TRBJ1-1 provide the parts outside the CDR3, is DTGVSQNPRHKITKRGQNVTFRCDPISEHNRLYWYRQTLGQGPEFLTYFQNEAQLEKSRLLSDRFSAERPKGSFSTLEIQRTEQGDSAMYLCASSLTSSAAEAFFGQGTRLTVV.

The V and J genes are TRBV6-6 and TRBJ1-1; 7 bases match TRBD1. The CDR3 totals 11 residues. V lost 0 bases and J lost 11; bases outside the gene matches: 0. The germline V gene has CDR1 MNHNY and CDR2 SVGAGI (reference sequence). CDR3 in amino acids: CASSYSTGAFF. Written as DNA, the CDR3 is TGTGCCAGCAGTTACTCGACAGGGGCTTTCTTT.

The chain couples TRBV11-2 to TRBJ2-1; 7 bases line up with TRBD1. The CDR3 spans 14 residues. V shed 3 bases and J 13 bases; nucleotides not matched to a gene: 12. CDR1 SGHAT and CDR2 FQNNGV come from the germline V gene. The CDR3 is CASSFIRDRDPQFF. As DNA, the CDR3 is TGTGCCAGCAGCTTTATACGGGACAGAGATCCCCAGTTCTTC.

The chain is built from TRBV5-1 and TRBJ2-7; D gene unclear. The CDR3 runs 12 residues. Germline V lookup: CDR1 SGHRS, CDR2 YFSETQ. With 6 bases removed from V and 2 bases from J, the gap between germline ends came to 9 bases. CDR3 amino acids: CASTNKPYEQYF. CDR3 nucleotide sequence: TGCGCCAGCACAAACAAACCCTACGAGCAGTACTTC.

V and J are TRBV6-1 and TRBJ1-4; tentative D call: TRBD1 (5 bases). Deletions cut 4 bases from V and 8 bases from J, with 14 bases between. Per the germline V gene, CDR1 is MNHNS and CDR2 is SASEGT. This CDR3 is built from 14 residues. The DNA of the CDR3 is TGTGCCAGCAGTGGAGGAGGGGTGGACGAAAAACTGTTTTTT. It is translated as CASSGGGVDEKLFF.

This clone appeared once. J is TRBJ1-1 and V is TRBV5-1, with no clear D. V was clipped by 0 bases and J by 2 bases, with 2 bases between them. In germline, CDR1 is SGHRS, CDR2 YFSETQ. This CDR3 comprises 12 residues. In DNA form, the CDR3 reads TGCGCCAGCAGCTTGGCAAACACTGAAGCTTTCTTT. Amino acid sequence: CASSLANTEAFF.

This clone was seen once. The V gene is TRBV5-6, the J gene TRBJ2-1; TRBD1 agrees at 9 bases. Per the germline V gene, CDR1 is SGHDT and CDR2 is YYEEEE. The CDR3 runs 16 residues. V gave up 5 bases and J gave up 7 bases; unmatched junction bases: 13. The DNA of the CDR3 is TGTGCCAGCAGTTATACAGGGGGCGAGGTGGGAAATGAGCAGTTCTTC. Translating gives CASSYTGGEVGNEQFF.

The CDR3, as DNA: TGTGCCAGTTCGAGGGTAGCTAATGAAAAACTGTTTTTT. Its protein is CASSRVANEKLFF. The chain couples TRBV6-6 to TRBJ1-4; no firm D call. The CDR3 has 13 amino acids. The germline CDR1 and CDR2 sequences are MNHNY and SVGAGI (reference sequence). V lost 9 bases to trimming and J lost 3 bases, with 11 bases between them.

The chain employs TRBV27 and TRBJ2-3; unclear D gene. V shed 5 bases and J shed 4 bases, with 7 bases lying between them. The CDR3 is made up of 12 amino acids. Germline V lookup: CDR1 MNHEY, CDR2 SMNVEV (reference sequence). The DNA for the CDR3 is TGTGCCAGCAGTAGCTTTTCAGATACGCAGTATTTT. Its protein is CASSSFSDTQYF.

The V and J genes are TRBV7-8 and TRBJ2-7; the match to TRBD2 covers 7 bases. This CDR3 comprises 15 residues. The trim removed 8 bases at V and 3 bases at J, leaving 13 bases unmatched. CDR1 and CDR2 from the germline V gene are SGHVS and FQNEAQ. CDR3 nucleotide sequence: TGTGCCAGCGTGGAAAGCGGGGTTAGTGTCTACGAGCAGTACTTC. Translating gives CASVESGVSVYEQYF. Complete variable domain (other parts from reference TRBV7-8 and TRBJ2-7): GAGVSQSPRYKVAKRGQDVALRCDPISGHVSLFWYQQALGQGPEFLTYFQNEAQLDKSGLPSDRFFAERPEGSVSTLKIQRTQQEDSAVYLCASVESGVSVYEQYFGPGTRLTVT.

The chain uses TRBV5-6 and TRBJ2-3; 8 positions match TRBD2. V lost 4 bases and J lost 5; bases outside the gene matches: 15. The CDR3 has 17 residues. Per the germline V gene, CDR1 is SGHDT and CDR2 is YYEEEE. The CDR3 DNA reads TGTGCCAGCAGCGAGAGACTAGCGTGGGGGGTAGGAGATACGCAGTATTTT. Translation gives CASSERLAWGVGDTQYF.

This chain links TRBV7-8 with TRBJ2-6, with TRBD1 matching over 7 bases. The CDR3 spans 20 residues. The germline CDR1 and CDR2 sequences are SGHVS and FQNEAQ. V shed 5 bases, J shed 0 bases, and the junction held 16 bases outside the gene matches. The CDR3 DNA follows: TGTGCCAGCAGCGTACGACAGGGCTGGAAGTCTCCCTCTGGGGCCAACGTCCTGACTTTC. Protein: CASSVRQGWKSPSGANVLTF.